This T cell receptor beta chain was captured by sequencing in a study of human T cells and chemical hapten exposure. It was the library that attached unique molecular identifiers to individual cDNA molecules. TCRdb re-called the RACE reads with MiXCR, one entry per CDR3 protein. The data show about 30,000 distinct CDR3 sequences, 5% to 6% seen once. This clonotype was counted at least ten times. The sample's time point: patch test 3, about 24 weeks after DPC sensitization. Treatment given: therapeutic diphenylcyclopropenone sensitization with weekly scalp DPC. Prior to each patch test being applied, blood was drawn. Trimming took off 5 bases at V and 5 bases at J, with 8 bases between the two ends. In germline, CDR1 is SGHVS, CDR2 FQNEAQ. This CDR3 contains 12 residues.

This TCR was recovered from a man aged 25-45 years with alopecia areata. Some clones in this sample may be carry-over from other donors' samples. V usage is TRBV7-8 and J usage is TRBJ2-3; the D is unclear. The sample in question was whole blood, obtained in connection with sensitization to the hapten diphenylcyclopropenone (DPC). The CDR3 bases are TGTGCCAGCAGCCTCGGAGTAGATACGCAGTATTTT. Its protein is CASSLGVDTQYF.